This T cell receptor beta chain came from a study of beta chain features in type 1 diabetes. Broader study findings: All four CD4+ subsets of Type 1 diabetes patients contained TCRB CDR3s that were moderately but significantly shorter.

Expressed TCRB transcripts were sequenced, since all the RNA that had been isolated was reverse transcribed. Profiling relied on immunoSEQ multiplex PCR, and the TCRdb table lists in-frame clones only, not all of them. The sample gives 310,000 or so clones, about a tenth of which show up once; roughly 1% is in the top ten. In regard to this clone: Antigen: not known. Different DNA sequences within this sample yield the same CDR3.

V was pared by 1 base and J by 5 bases, with 6 bases between. Per the germline V gene, CDR1 is SGHRS and CDR2 is YFSETQ. The CDR3 sequence is 12 residues long. V and J are TRBV5-1 and TRBJ2-5, with D hard to call. Sequenced: central memory CD4+ T cells from blood. The sequence was collected from a man younger than 45 with type 1 diabetes. Written as DNA, the CDR3 is TGCGCCAGCAGCTTGAACTCGGAGACCCAGTACTTC. This codes for CASSLNSETQYF.